This passage covers 8 T cell receptor beta chains from one sample sequenced in a study of blood T cell repertoires in COVID-19. Here immunoSEQ multiplex PCR was the method, and the copy in TCRdb shows in-frame clones only, minus some. The sample contains a few hundred thousand clones, around 90% of which appear only once. The sequencing sample was made of PBMCs or T cells enriched from blood (not recorded which). Every receptor here comes from a woman aged 25 to 39 who had recovered from COVID-19.

A remark on this clone: The sample holds other DNA sequences that translate to the same CDR3. The chain joins TRBV6-5 to TRBJ2-2; D is uncertain. Germline CDR1 MNHEY, CDR2 SVGAGI. Trimming removed 6 bases at V and 0 bases at J, with 5 bases between. The CDR3 contains 13 residues. In nucleotides, the CDR3 is TGTGCCAGCAGGACAACGAACACCGGGGAGCTGTTTTTT. This sequence encodes CASRTTNTGELFF.

The CDR3 nucleotides read TGTGCCAGCAGCCAAGAGCTAGCGGGGCCCTACGAGCAGTACTTC. The encoded protein is CASSQELAGPYEQYF. The J gene is TRBJ2-7, the V gene TRBV4-2; TRBD2 matches 9 bases. The CDR3 has 15 amino acids. Germline V gives CDR1 LGHNA, CDR2 YNFKEQ. J lost 2 bases, V lost 0 bases, and 2 bases had no gene match.

Here the CDR3 reads CASHRGADNEQFF. In DNA form, the CDR3 reads TGTGCCTCACACCGGGGGGCCGACAATGAGCAGTTCTTC. The V and J genes are TRBV30 and TRBJ2-1; possible D gene TRBD2, 7 bases. V was pared by 7 bases and J by 5 bases, with 15 bases between. Germline V gene sequence: CDR1 GTSNPN, CDR2 SVGIG (reference sequence). The CDR3 loop spans 13 amino acids. The full variable domain, its missing parts supplied by reference TRBV30 and TRBJ2-1, is SQTIHQWPATLVQPVGSPLSLECTVEGTSNPNLYWYRQAAGRGLQLLFYSVGIGQISSEVPQNLSASRPQDRQFILSSKKLLLSDSGFYLCASHRGADNEQFFGPGTRLTVL.

The chain employs TRBV5-1 and TRBJ1-2; 7 positions agree with TRBD1. This CDR3 is built from 14 residues. CDR1 and CDR2 (germline): SGHRS, YFSETQ. Losses at the gene ends were 0 bases for V and 3 bases for J; bases not matched to a gene: 2. The chain's CDR3 is CASSLEGGDYGYTF. CDR3 DNA sequence: TGCGCCAGCAGCTTGGAAGGGGGCGACTATGGCTACACCTTC.

The chain is built from TRBV3-1 (or the pseudogene TRBV3-2) and TRBJ2-5; TRBD1 agrees at 10 bases. Losses at the gene ends were 4 bases for V and 3 bases for J; bases not matched to a gene: 8. CDR1 LGHDT and CDR2 YNNKEL come from the germline V gene (reference sequence). The CDR3 is 16 amino acids. The CDR3 region has the DNA TGTGCCAGCAGCCTACCCTTCGGGACAGGGGAAGAGACCCAGTACTTC. Translating it yields CASSLPFGTGEETQYF.

This sequence joins TRBV6-5 and TRBJ2-7; the D gene is possibly TRBD1 (6 bases). V was trimmed by 2 bases and J by 2 bases, leaving 10 bases between them. This CDR3 is 14 amino acids long. Germline CDR1 is MNHEY and CDR2 is SVGAGI. CDR3 nucleotides: TGTGCCAGCAGTTACGGGGGCAGGACCTACGAGCAGTACTTC. Protein sequence: CASSYGGRTYEQYF.

J is TRBJ2-4 and V is TRBV29-1, with 9 bases fitting TRBD1. The CDR3 totals 13 residues. V lost 6 bases to trimming and J lost 6 bases; unmatched junction nucleotides: 6. Germline V gene data show CDR1 as SQVTM and CDR2 as ANQGSEA. The CDR3 spells CSVLRQGVNIQYF. CDR3 bases: TGCAGCGTACTAAGACAGGGGGTAAACATTCAGTACTTC.

The CDR3 spells CASSGSGGADTGELFF. The CDR3 DNA follows: TGTGCCAGCAGCGGTAGCGGGGGGGCTGACACCGGGGAGCTGTTTTTT. The chain carries TRBV7-9 and TRBJ2-2; 11 bases are shared with TRBD2. Trimming cost V 5 bases and J 3 bases; bases outside gene matches: 5. The length of the CDR3 is 16 residues. Germline CDR1 reads SEHNR; CDR2 reads FQNEAQ (reference sequence).